This T cell receptor beta chain stems from a study of CD8+ T cells in alopecia areata. Study in general: Tofacitinib administration persisted for 6 to 18 months, succeeded by 6 months off drug.

The table lists this clone with a count of one. Antigen unknown. The germline CDR1 and CDR2 sequences are MGHRA and YSYEKL. V was trimmed by 4 bases and J by 3 bases, leaving 9 bases between them. This CDR3 spans 13 amino acids. As for treatment: oral pan-JAK inhibitor, 5-10 mg twice daily. Sequencing templates came from extracted RNA that was reverse transcribed into cDNA. Sequencing used immunoSEQ multiplex PCR; TCRdb keeps in-frame clones, though not all of them. The sample contains some 170,000 clones, about three fifths of which appear only once. Study-wide results and limits: With one nonresponder, baseline CD8+ expansion's link to response remains uncertain. Higher clonality was seen in lesional scalp than in normal scalp, especially in alopecia totalis/universalis.

The clonotype comes from a human donor with alopecia areata. The rearrangement links TRBV4-1 to TRBJ1-2; D gene ambiguous. Sequencing was performed on CD4+ T cells sorted from blood, taken at approximately week 60, from a patient treated with tofacitinib. The chain's CDR3 is CASSPGRDYGYTF. The CDR3 region has the DNA TGCGCCAGCAGCCCCGGGAGGGACTATGGCTACACCTTC.